The clone carrying this T cell receptor (beta chain) is a singleton in its sample. The same CDR3 can be traced to other DNA sequences in this sample. Original processing notes: With immunoSEQ giving junction-only sequences and no quality scores, filtering differed. Assay used: immunoSEQ multiplex PCR; TCRdb lists only in-frame clones, some missing. That table gives V, J and clone size, and the DNA gave D and trimming. The table records a few million clones, 85% to 95% of them present only once. This sample is drawn from a study of shared clonotypes between healthy human individuals. This TCR came from a man younger than 30 in good health. Some clones in this sample may be carry-over from other donors' samples. Sample: naive CD4+ T cells from PBMCs. The subset is: CD45RA+ positively selected.

The CDR3, as DNA: TGCGCCAGCAGCTTGGAACCGAACACCGGGGAGCTGTTTTTT. It specifies CASSLEPNTGELFF. The chain links TRBV5-1 to TRBJ2-2; no reliable D call. V was trimmed by 0 bases and J by 0 bases, leaving 3 bases between them. CDR3 size: 14 residues. Germline lookup yields CDR1 SGHRS and CDR2 YFSETQ.